This T cell receptor (beta chain) was captured in a study of chemoradiotherapy in HPV16-positive cancers. A word on this clone: The antigen remains unidentified.

Repertoires were sampled repeatedly during chemoradiotherapy. Regarding the study as a whole: For HPV16-positive patients, expanding HPV-responsive T cells associated with longer recurrence-free survival. Only a couple of HPV16-positive patients supplied the functional HPV-specificity definition. Candidate HPV-specific clones and E7-related TCR motifs grew in tumor during treatment.

Only in-frame clones appear in the TCRdb table, and some are missing; sequencing was by immunoSEQ multiplex PCR. This sample has around 30,000 clones, with about 90% found just once. This sample comprised blood, obtained from a patient who underwent chemoradiotherapy. This clonotype originated in a human donor with HPV-associated anogenital cancer.

The CDR3 DNA sequence: TGTGCCAGCAGCCCCGGGGAGGGGTCCTACAATGAGCAGTTCTTC. Its translation is CASSPGEGSYNEQFF. The genes are TRBV7-9 and TRBJ2-1, with 7 bases aligning to TRBD2. Germline CDR1 SEHNR, CDR2 FQNEAQ (reference sequence). The CDR3 has 15 residues. Trimming removed 5 bases from V and 1 base from J; junction bases left unmatched: 5.